Each of the 9 T cell receptor beta chains below was sequenced from the same sample in a study of response to subunit inactivated influenza vaccine. From the RT-PCR reads, TCRdb called clonotypes with MiXCR, one entry per CDR3 protein. The sample lists about 170,000 distinct CDR3 sequences, about 12% seen once, with about 31% in the top ten. These data were also reused for a study on T cells expressing NK-cell markers. This second study notes: With UMIs, 5'RACE template switching was used to make TCR beta cDNA.

The sequences come from CD8+ T cells sorted from PBMCs, collected less than 13 days after vaccination. These receptors were obtained from a man over 45 who received an inactivated influenza vaccine.

This clonotype was seen only a few times. The genes are TRBV7-2 and TRBJ1-1, with D possibly being TRBD1 (5 bases). V lost 0 bases to trimming and J lost 5 bases, with 19 bases between them. The CDR3 totals 17 residues. Germline V gene lookup returns CDR1 SGHTA and CDR2 FQGNSA. The DNA for the CDR3 is TGTGCCAGCAGCTTAGCGCTCCGGGGCCCGAAGAAGACTGAAGCTTTCTTT. It yields the protein CASSLALRGPKKTEAFF.

This clonotype was counted ten times or more. The V gene is TRBV18, the J gene TRBJ2-5; D remains unclear. V lost 3 bases and J 0 bases, leaving 8 bases between the germline ends. The CDR3 spans 14 residues. Germline CDR1 and CDR2: KGHSH and LQKENI. The CDR3 protein is CASSPLVNQETQYF. The CDR3 DNA reads TGTGCCAGCTCACCCCTTGTAAACCAAGAGACCCAGTACTTC.

The chain is built from TRBV27 and TRBJ1-2; D is unclear. The CDR3 extends over 13 amino acids. Germline lookup yields CDR1 MNHEY and CDR2 SMNVEV (reference sequence). The V gene lost 4 bases and the J gene lost 0 bases, with 6 bases spanning the gap. The CDR3 DNA sequence: TGTGCCAGCAGTTCGGCCCCTAACTATGGCTACACCTTC. Translating gives CASSSAPNYGYTF.

The gene calls are TRBV6-1 and TRBJ1-3; 7 positions agree with TRBD1. There are 15 residues in the CDR3. Per the germline V gene, CDR1 is MNHNS and CDR2 is SASEGT. After removal of 5 bases from V and 4 bases from J, the junction contained 8 bases not matched to a gene. This CDR3 is CASSRGQALGNTIYF. The CDR3 DNA follows: TGTGCCAGCAGTAGAGGACAGGCCCTGGGAAACACCATATATTTT.

This clonotype was counted a few times. This sequence joins TRBV7-2 and TRBJ2-1; tentatively, D is TRBD2 (6 bases). The ends were cut back, 5 bases at V and 4 bases at J, with 21 bases in the middle. The CDR3 has 17 residues. The germline CDR1 and CDR2 sequences are SGHTA and FQGNSA. The CDR3 DNA reads as TGTGCCAGCAGCCGGAGGGGCGGGGCTAGCGAGTACAATGAGCAGTTCTTC. This codes for CASSRRGGASEYNEQFF.

This chain connects TRBV4-3 to TRBJ1-2; D is unresolved. The germline V gene has CDR1 LGHNA and CDR2 YSLEER. V gave up 0 bases and J gave up 8 bases, with 7 bases separating them. The CDR3 totals 12 residues. The CDR3 spells CASSQDSRGYTF. The CDR3 DNA reads TGCGCCAGCAGCCAAGATAGTCGAGGCTACACCTTC.

The V and J genes are TRBV19 and TRBJ1-5; D gene unclear. V was shortened by 3 bases and J by 4 bases, with 13 bases between the two germline ends. CDR3 length: 15 residues. Germline assignment: CDR1 LNHDA and CDR2 SQIVND (reference sequence). Here the CDR3 DNA reads TGTGCCAGTAGTATTGGTCAGGCCTATAATCAGCCCCAGCATTTT. Translation gives CASSIGQAYNQPQHF.

The chain carries TRBV4-1 and TRBJ1-5; tentatively, D is TRBD1 (5 bases). Germline CDR1 is MGHRA and CDR2 is YSYEKL. The V end was cut by 0 bases, the J end by 5 bases, with 11 bases between. The length of the CDR3 is 15 residues. The CDR3, as DNA: TGCGCCAGCAGCCAAGATGTACGGGGGGATCAGCCCCAGCATTTT. This encodes CASSQDVRGDQPQHF.

The chain combines TRBV19 with TRBJ2-7, with 7 bases fitting TRBD2. V was clipped by 3 bases and J by 1 base; unmatched bases: 9. There are 16 residues in the CDR3. Germline CDR1 and CDR2: LNHDA and SQIVND (reference sequence). The chain's CDR3 is CASSIDHGEGSYEQYF. The CDR3 DNA follows: TGTGCCAGTAGTATCGATCACGGGGAGGGATCCTACGAGCAGTACTTC. The whole variable domain, remainder taken from reference TRBV19 and TRBJ2-7, is DGGITQSPKYLFRKEGQNVTLSCEQNLNHDAMYWYRQDPGQGLRLIYYSQIVNDFQKGDIAEGYSVSREKKESFPLTVTSAQKNPTAFYLCASSIDHGEGSYEQYFGPGTRLTVT.